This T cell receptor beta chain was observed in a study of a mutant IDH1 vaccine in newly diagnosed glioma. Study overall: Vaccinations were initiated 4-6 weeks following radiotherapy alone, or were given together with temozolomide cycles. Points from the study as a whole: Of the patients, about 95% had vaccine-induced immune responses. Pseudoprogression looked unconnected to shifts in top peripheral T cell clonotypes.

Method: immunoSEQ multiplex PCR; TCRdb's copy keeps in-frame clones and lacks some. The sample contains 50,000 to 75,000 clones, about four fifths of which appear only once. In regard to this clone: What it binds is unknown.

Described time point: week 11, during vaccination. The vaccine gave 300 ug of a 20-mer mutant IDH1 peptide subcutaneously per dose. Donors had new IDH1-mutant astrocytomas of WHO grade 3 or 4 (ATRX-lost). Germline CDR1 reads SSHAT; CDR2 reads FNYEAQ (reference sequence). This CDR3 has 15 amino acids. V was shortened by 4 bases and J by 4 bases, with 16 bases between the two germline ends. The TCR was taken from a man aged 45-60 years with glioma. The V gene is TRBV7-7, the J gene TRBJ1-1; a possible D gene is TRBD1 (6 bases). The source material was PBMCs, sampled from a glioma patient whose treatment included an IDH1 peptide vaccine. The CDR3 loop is CASSSRGSGVTEAFF. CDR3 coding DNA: TGTGCCAGCAGCTCTAGGGGGTCAGGAGTCACTGAAGCTTTCTTT.